This TCR beta chain was sequenced during a study of T cells after yellow fever vaccination. TCRdb re-analysed the 5' RACE reads in MiXCR, keeping a single row per CDR3 protein. The table has a few hundred thousand distinct CDR3 sequences, roughly 6.2% seen once. Looked up from germline, CDR1 is ENHRY and CDR2 is SYGVKD. The CDR3 is made up of 16 amino acids. Trimming took 4 bases from V and 2 from J; bases not matched to a gene: 7. The sample consisted of PBMCs, taken 5 days after the yellow fever booster vaccination. The chain joins TRBV10-3 to TRBJ2-3, with 9 bases identical to TRBD2. The clonotype was recovered from a man aged 30-40 years who received the YFV17D yellow fever vaccine. CDR3 nucleotide sequence: TGTGCCATCAGTGGGGGCGCTAGCGGGATCACAGATACGCAGTATTTT. It is translated as CAISGGASGITDTQYF.